These 23 T cell receptor beta chains were sequenced from one sample in a study of graft-versus-host responses after intestinal transplantation. These receptors have no known antigen. TCRdb's copy holds only in-frame clones and misses some; the assay was immunoSEQ multiplex PCR. This table has 80,000 to 85,000 clones, about nine tenths appearing once. The sample in question was unstimulated CD4+ T cells sorted from spleen or lymph node cells, obtained before intestinal transplant. The receptors shown here come from a human donor who received an intestinal transplant.

The V gene is TRBV19, the J gene TRBJ1-2; the D gene is possibly TRBD1 (5 bases). This CDR3 has 15 residues. Germline V gene sequence: CDR1 LNHDA, CDR2 SQIVND (reference sequence). V dropped 5 bases and J dropped 1 base, with 14 bases sitting between them. DNA of the CDR3: TGTGCCAGTAGTCCTGGCGGGGGTGGTAACTATGGCTACACCTTC. Protein sequence: CASSPGGGGNYGYTF.

The chain employs TRBV5-6 and TRBJ2-3; 10 bases map to TRBD2. V trimming: 4 bases; J trimming: 4 bases; junction bases outside the gene matches: 9. The germline CDR1 and CDR2 sequences are SGHDT and YYEEEE. This CDR3 has 16 amino acids. CDR3 nucleotide sequence: TGTGCCAGCAGCGCCCAAGCGGGGGGGCCACCAGATACGCAGTATTTT. It encodes CASSAQAGGPPDTQYF.

The chain couples TRBV9 to TRBJ2-7; 8 positions match TRBD2. Germline-derived CDR1 and CDR2 are SGDLS and YYNGEE. The CDR3 is 12 amino acids. Trimming at V came to 10 bases and at J to 4 bases, leaving 7 bases not matched to a gene. The CDR3, as DNA: TGTGCCCTACGGCGGGGGGTTTACGAGCAGTACTTC. This codes for CALRRGVYEQYF.

DNA of the CDR3: TGCAGCGTACTCCGGGAGAGCTCCAACTATGGCTACACCTTC. Residues: CSVLRESSNYGYTF. The gene calls are TRBV29-1 and TRBJ1-2; D gene ambiguous. Trimming removed 6 bases at V and 2 bases at J, with 16 bases between. The CDR3 runs 14 residues. Germline CDR1 reads SQVTM; CDR2 reads ANQGSEA.

V and J are TRBV30 and TRBJ2-5; TRBD2 aligns across 7 bases. This CDR3 is 16 amino acids long. Germline lookup yields CDR1 GTSNPN and CDR2 SVGIG (reference sequence). Trimming cost V 0 bases and J 7 bases; bases outside gene matches: 14. CDR3 loop: CAWSVETPERGGTQYF. Written as DNA, the CDR3 is TGTGCCTGGAGTGTAGAAACCCCCGAGCGGGGCGGGACCCAGTACTTC.

In this sample, this clone turned up once. This chain links TRBV5-1 with TRBJ2-7; the match to TRBD2 covers 7 bases. CDR1 SGHRS and CDR2 YFSETQ come from the germline V gene. V was clipped by 0 bases and J by 6 bases; unmatched bases: 6. CDR3 length: 14 residues. In DNA, the CDR3 is TGCGCCAGCAGCTTGGGGGGGGGTTCCGGCGAGCAGTACTTC. Its protein is CASSLGGGSGEQYF.

This clone was counted a single time. For the CDR3, the DNA is TGTGCCAGTAGTCCGATCCAGGGGGTCGGCAATCAGCCCCAGCATTTT. It specifies CASSPIQGVGNQPQHF. J is TRBJ1-5 and V is TRBV19; TRBD1 agrees at 7 bases. V shed 5 bases and J 2 bases; nucleotides not matched to a gene: 9. There are 16 residues in the CDR3. In germline, CDR1 is LNHDA, CDR2 SQIVND (reference sequence).

The V call is TRBV2, the J call TRBJ2-2, with 8 bases lining up with TRBD2. The germline gives CDR1 SNHLY, CDR2 FYNNEI. This CDR3 contains 15 residues. Trimming removed 5 bases from V and 1 base from J; junction bases left unmatched: 3. CDR3 DNA sequence: TGTGCCAGCAGTAGGCTAGCGGGGAACACCGGGGAGCTGTTTTTT. This codes for CASSRLAGNTGELFF.

The J gene is TRBJ1-1, the V gene TRBV30; weak D call: TRBD1 (5 bases). The ends were cut back, 4 bases at V and 1 base at J, with 10 bases in the middle. The germline V gene encodes CDR1 GTSNPN and CDR2 SVGIG (reference sequence). The CDR3 totals 13 residues. The DNA of the CDR3 is TGTGCCTGGACTTTACAGGAGAACACTGAAGCTTTCTTT. Translated: CAWTLQENTEAFF. The whole variable domain, filled in from reference TRBV30 and TRBJ1-1, reads SQTIHQWPATLVQPVGSPLSLECTVEGTSNPNLYWYRQAAGRGLQLLFYSVGIGQISSEVPQNLSASRPQDRQFILSSKKLLLSDSGFYLCAWTLQENTEAFFGQGTRLTVV.

The chain links TRBV19 to TRBJ1-2; D gene unclear. The CDR3 totals 11 residues. The germline V and J ends were trimmed by 4 bases and 6 bases, with 6 bases remaining between them. Germline V gene lookup returns CDR1 LNHDA and CDR2 SQIVND (reference sequence). The CDR3 DNA follows: TGTGCCAGTAGTACTTATAATGGCTACACCTTC. Its translation: CASSTYNGYTF.

This clone has a handful of counts. The chain has TRBV2 and TRBJ1-2; D call uncertain. Trimming took off 4 bases at V and 1 base at J, with 7 bases between the two ends. The CDR3 has 13 amino acids. Per the germline V gene, CDR1 is SNHLY and CDR2 is FYNNEI. The CDR3 reads CASSGGVNYGYTF. CDR3 nucleotide sequence: TGTGCCAGCAGTGGCGGGGTTAACTATGGCTACACCTTC.

The chain combines TRBV7-2 with TRBJ2-1; D is unresolved. The CDR3 covers 13 residues. The ends were cut back, 1 base at V and 8 bases at J, with 9 bases in the middle. Germline loops: CDR1 SGHTA, CDR2 FQGNSA. DNA for the CDR3: TGTGCCAGCAGCTTAGGGGCTAACTATGAGCAGTTCTTC. It yields the protein CASSLGANYEQFF.

The rearrangement uses TRBV30 and TRBJ2-3, with 9 bases that match TRBD1. V gave up 7 bases and J gave up 5 bases; unmatched junction bases: 7. The germline V gene has CDR1 GTSNPN and CDR2 SVGIG (reference sequence). CDR3 size: 13 residues. The CDR3 DNA is TGTGCCTCAAGACAGGGGGTTGAAGATACGCAGTATTTT. This sequence encodes CASRQGVEDTQYF.

J is TRBJ2-7 and V is TRBV15; TRBD2 matches at 8 bases. V lost 0 bases to trimming and J lost 1 base; unmatched junction nucleotides: 14. The germline V gene encodes CDR1 LNHNV and CDR2 YYDKDF (reference sequence). The CDR3 is 19 residues long. CDR3 in amino acids: CATSREVEFSGGNSYEQYF. The CDR3 region has the DNA TGTGCCACCAGCAGAGAAGTCGAATTCAGCGGGGGTAATTCCTACGAGCAGTACTTC.

The genes are TRBV12-5 and TRBJ1-1; no firm D call. Germline lookup yields CDR1 LGHNT and CDR2 FRNRAP. V was trimmed by 6 bases and J by 4 bases, leaving 9 bases between them. The CDR3 spans 12 residues. Here the CDR3 reads CASGLLGTEAFF. In DNA form, the CDR3 reads TGTGCTAGTGGCTTGCTCGGCACTGAAGCTTTCTTT. The whole variable domain, remainder taken from reference TRBV12-5 and TRBJ1-1, is DARVTQTPRHKVTEMGQEVTMRCQPILGHNTVFWYRQTMMQGLELLAYFRNRAPLDDSGMPKDRFSAEMPDATLATLKIQPSEPRDSAVYFCASGLLGTEAFFGQGTRLTVV.

This chain joins TRBV4-1 and TRBJ1-3, with 11 bases lining up with TRBD1. V trimming: 4 bases; J trimming: 0 bases; junction bases outside the gene matches: 8. CDR3 length equals 18 residues. In germline, CDR1 is MGHRA, CDR2 YSYEKL. The CDR3 protein is CASSPDRGQGDSGNTIYF. CDR3 DNA: TGCGCCAGCAGCCCGGACAGGGGGCAAGGAGACTCTGGAAACACCATATATTTT.

The rearrangement uses TRBV30 and TRBJ2-7, with 7 bases matching TRBD1. This CDR3 comprises 14 residues. After removal of 0 bases from V and 1 base from J, the junction contained 3 bases not matched to a gene. The V gene's germline CDR1 is GTSNPN and CDR2 SVGIG (reference sequence). In nucleotides, the CDR3 is TGTGCCTGGAGTGTGACAGGGATATCCTACGAGCAGTACTTC. Encoded protein: CAWSVTGISYEQYF.

This chain links TRBV10-3 with TRBJ1-2; possible D gene TRBD1, 6 bases. Germline V gene sequence: CDR1 ENHRY, CDR2 SYGVKD. This CDR3 has 14 amino acids. V lost 10 bases, J lost 2 bases, and 17 bases lay in between. The CDR3 sequence: CATTTGRGNYGYTF. CDR3 in DNA: TGTGCCACCACCACGGGTAGGGGGAACTATGGCTACACCTTC.

The chain uses TRBV30 and TRBJ1-3; D gene uncertain. The CDR3 consists of 11 residues. Trimming pared 4 bases from V and 4 bases from J, leaving 5 bases between. Germline CDR1 is GTSNPN and CDR2 is SVGIG (reference sequence). The CDR3 loop reads CAWTRGNTIYF. CDR3 DNA sequence: TGTGCCTGGACGAGAGGAAACACCATATATTTT.

The chain employs TRBV19 and TRBJ1-5; D might be TRBD1 (6 bases). Germline V gene sequence: CDR1 LNHDA, CDR2 SQIVND (reference sequence). V was pared by 10 bases and J by 2 bases, with 12 bases between. The CDR3 spans 13 residues. CDR3 sequence: CATSRQGNQPQHF. CDR3 DNA sequence: TGTGCCACCTCCCGACAGGGCAATCAGCCCCAGCATTTT.

The chain couples TRBV2 to TRBJ1-5, with 8 bases identical to TRBD1. Germline lookup yields CDR1 SNHLY and CDR2 FYNNEI. CDR3 size: 13 residues. V lost 4 bases, J lost 6 bases, and 2 bases stayed unmatched. DNA for the CDR3: TGTGCCAGCAGTGGGACAGGGAGTCAGCCCCAGCATTTT. Residues: CASSGTGSQPQHF.

The chain is built from TRBV7-9 and TRBJ2-2, with D uncertain. The germline V and J ends were trimmed by 3 bases and 2 bases, with 4 bases remaining between them. Germline CDR1 SEHNR, CDR2 FQNEAQ (reference sequence). CDR3 length: 13 residues. CDR3 coding DNA: TGTGCCAGCAGCTTCCCTAACACCGGGGAGCTGTTTTTT. Translating it yields CASSFPNTGELFF.

The rearrangement links TRBV19 to TRBJ2-1; 8 nucleotides match TRBD2. V was clipped by 5 bases and J by 3 bases; unmatched bases: 6. The CDR3 covers 15 residues. The germline CDR1 and CDR2 sequences are LNHDA and SQIVND (reference sequence). CDR3 nucleotides: TGTGCCAGTAGTGCCCCGGGACTAGGCTACAATGAGCAGTTCTTC. Residues: CASSAPGLGYNEQFF.